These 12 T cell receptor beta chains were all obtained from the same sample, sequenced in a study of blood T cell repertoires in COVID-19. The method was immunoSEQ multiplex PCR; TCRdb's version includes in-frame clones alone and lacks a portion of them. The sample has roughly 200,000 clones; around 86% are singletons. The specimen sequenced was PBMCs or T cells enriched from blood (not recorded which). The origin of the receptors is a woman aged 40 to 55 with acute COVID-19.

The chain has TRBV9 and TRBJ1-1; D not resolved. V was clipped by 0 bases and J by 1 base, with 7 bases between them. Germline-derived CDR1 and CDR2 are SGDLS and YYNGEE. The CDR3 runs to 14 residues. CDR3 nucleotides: TGTGCCAGCAGCGTAGGGTTCGGGAACACTGAAGCTTTCTTT. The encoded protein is CASSVGFGNTEAFF.

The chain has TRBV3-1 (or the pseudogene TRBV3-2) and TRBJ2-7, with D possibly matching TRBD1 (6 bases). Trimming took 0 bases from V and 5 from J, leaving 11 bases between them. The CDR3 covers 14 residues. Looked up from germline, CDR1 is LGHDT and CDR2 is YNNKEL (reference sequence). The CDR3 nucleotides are TGTGCCAGCAGCCAAGAGGGGGCTTATGACGAGCAGTACTTC. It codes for CASSQEGAYDEQYF.

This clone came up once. The CDR3 coding sequence is TGTGCCAGTAGGACAGGGAACTATGGCTACACCTTC. Its translation is CASRTGNYGYTF. The chain has TRBV19 and TRBJ1-2, with TRBD1 identical over 7 bases. V shed 6 bases and J 2 bases; nucleotides not matched to a gene: 0. Germline lookup yields CDR1 LNHDA and CDR2 SQIVND (reference sequence). The CDR3 runs to 12 residues.

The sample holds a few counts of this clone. Written as DNA, the CDR3 is TGTGCCAGCACCCTAAACGGGAGAAATCAGCCCCAGCATTTT. This translates into CASTLNGRNQPQHF. The chain carries TRBV6-5 and TRBJ1-5; no clear D. V was pared by 7 bases and J by 4 bases, with 14 bases between. The germline V gene encodes CDR1 MNHEY and CDR2 SVGAGI. The CDR3 is 14 amino acids.

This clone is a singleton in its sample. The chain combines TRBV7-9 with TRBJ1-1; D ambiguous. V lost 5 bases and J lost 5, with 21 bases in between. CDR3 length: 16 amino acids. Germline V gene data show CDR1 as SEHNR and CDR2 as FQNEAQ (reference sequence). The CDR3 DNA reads TGTGCCAGCAGCCTCCCGAGGAGGGCCGGCGGGACTGAAGCTTTCTTT. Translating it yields CASSLPRRAGGTEAFF.

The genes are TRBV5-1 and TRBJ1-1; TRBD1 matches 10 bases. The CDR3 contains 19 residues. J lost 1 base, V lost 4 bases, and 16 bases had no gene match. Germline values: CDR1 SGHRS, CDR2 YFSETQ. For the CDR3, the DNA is TGCGCCAGCAGCCGTACGATAACGGACAGGGGGTTGAAGAACACTGAAGCTTTCTTT. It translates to CASSRTITDRGLKNTEAFF. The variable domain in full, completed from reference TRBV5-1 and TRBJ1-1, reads KAGVTQTPRYLIKTRGQQVTLSCSPISGHRSVSWYQQTPGQGLQFLFEYFSETQRNKGNFPGRFSGRQFSNSRSEMNVSTLELGDSALYLCASSRTITDRGLKNTEAFFGQGTRLTVV.

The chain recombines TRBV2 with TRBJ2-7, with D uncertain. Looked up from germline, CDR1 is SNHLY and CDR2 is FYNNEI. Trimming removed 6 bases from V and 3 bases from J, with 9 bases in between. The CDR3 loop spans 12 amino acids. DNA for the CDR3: TGTGCCAGCAGCGAGGAGTACTACGAGCAGTACGTC. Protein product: CASSEEYYEQYV.

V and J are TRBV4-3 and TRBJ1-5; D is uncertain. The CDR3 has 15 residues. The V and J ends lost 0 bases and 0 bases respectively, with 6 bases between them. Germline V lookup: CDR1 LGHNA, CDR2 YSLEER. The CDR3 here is CASSQDLYSNQPQHF. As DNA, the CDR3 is TGCGCCAGCAGCCAAGATTTATATAGCAATCAGCCCCAGCATTTT.

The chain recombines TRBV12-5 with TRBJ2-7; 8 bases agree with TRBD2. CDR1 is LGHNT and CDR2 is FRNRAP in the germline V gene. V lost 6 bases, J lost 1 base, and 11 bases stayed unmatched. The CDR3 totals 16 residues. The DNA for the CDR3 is TGTGCTAGTGGGGTCCCCATGGCTAGCGGGTCCTACGAGCAGTACTTC. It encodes CASGVPMASGSYEQYF. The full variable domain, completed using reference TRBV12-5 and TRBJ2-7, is DARVTQTPRHKVTEMGQEVTMRCQPILGHNTVFWYRQTMMQGLELLAYFRNRAPLDDSGMPKDRFSAEMPDATLATLKIQPSEPRDSAVYFCASGVPMASGSYEQYFGPGTRLTVT.

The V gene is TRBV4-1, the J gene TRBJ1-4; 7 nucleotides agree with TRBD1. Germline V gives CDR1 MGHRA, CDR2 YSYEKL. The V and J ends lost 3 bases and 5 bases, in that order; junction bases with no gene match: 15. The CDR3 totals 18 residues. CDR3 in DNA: TGCGCCAGCAGCCAGATCGTTATTACAGGGGCGGTAAATGAAAAACTGTTTTTT. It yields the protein CASSQIVITGAVNEKLFF.

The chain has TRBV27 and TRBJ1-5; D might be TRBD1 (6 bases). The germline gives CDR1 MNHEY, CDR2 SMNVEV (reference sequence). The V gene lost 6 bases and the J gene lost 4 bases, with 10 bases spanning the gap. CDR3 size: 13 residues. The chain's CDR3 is CASSPQGNQPQHF. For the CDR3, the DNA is TGTGCCAGCAGCCCTCAGGGGAATCAGCCCCAGCATTTT.

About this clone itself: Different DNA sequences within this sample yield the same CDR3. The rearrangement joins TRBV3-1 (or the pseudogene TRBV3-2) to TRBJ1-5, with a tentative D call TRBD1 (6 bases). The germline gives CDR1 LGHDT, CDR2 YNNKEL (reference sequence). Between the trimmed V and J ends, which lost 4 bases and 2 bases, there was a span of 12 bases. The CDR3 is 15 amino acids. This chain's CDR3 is CASSPGGAGNQPQHF. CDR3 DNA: TGTGCCAGCAGCCCGGGGGGGGCTGGCAATCAGCCCCAGCATTTT.